These 18 T cell receptor beta chains were sequenced from one sample in a study of control samples from healthy donors and cancer patients (dated by TCRdb to the early 2020s). Libraries came from the immunoSEQ multiplex PCR assay. The table comes from immuneACCESS by way of TCRdb, which keeps in-frame sequences with V and J called. Part of the clones is missing from these tables; in studies checked, under half for an unresolved V gene and the rest for unknown reasons. Counted in this sample were more than 100,000 clones; approximately 89% of them appeared once. The ten top clones hold around 7.6% of the sample. The material sequenced was blood. The origin of the receptors is a young woman in good health.

This chain joins TRBV27 and TRBJ1-1; D is uncertain. Trimming took off 6 bases at V and 1 base at J, with 9 bases between the two ends. Germline V gene sequence: CDR1 MNHEY, CDR2 SMNVEV (reference sequence). The CDR3 length is 13 residues. As DNA, the CDR3 is TGTGCCAGCAGCCCCAGTAAGAACACTGAAGCTTTCTTT. Encoded protein: CASSPSKNTEAFF.

V gene TRBV30 combines with J gene TRBJ2-7, with unresolved D. Germline values: CDR1 GTSNPN, CDR2 SVGIG (reference sequence). Trimming pared 0 bases from V and 4 bases from J, leaving 7 bases between. The CDR3 extends over 12 amino acids. The DNA of the CDR3 is TGTGCCTGGAGTGTTTCTCGGTACGAGCAGTACTTC. Amino acids: CAWSVSRYEQYF.

For this clone: Other DNA sequences in the same sample also yield this CDR3. This sequence joins TRBV30 and TRBJ2-7, with D unclear. This CDR3 region has 11 residues. Per the germline V gene, CDR1 is GTSNPN and CDR2 is SVGIG (reference sequence). Trimming removed 2 bases at V and 3 bases at J, with 5 bases between. The CDR3 region is CAWSLGYEQYF. In nucleotides, the CDR3 is TGTGCCTGGAGTCTCGGCTACGAGCAGTACTTC.

This clone was seen just once. The chain employs TRBV19 and TRBJ2-1, with TRBD2 matching over 10 bases. The junction had 5 bases not matched to a gene; V was cut back by 6 bases and J by 0 bases. Germline CDR1 is LNHDA and CDR2 is SQIVND (reference sequence). This CDR3 region has 16 residues. The CDR3 coding sequence is TGTGCCAGTAGAACTTCTAGCGGGAGCTCCTACAATGAGCAGTTCTTC. It specifies CASRTSSGSSYNEQFF. The full variable domain, rest sourced from reference TRBV19 and TRBJ2-1, is DGGITQSPKYLFRKEGQNVTLSCEQNLNHDAMYWYRQDPGQGLRLIYYSQIVNDFQKGDIAEGYSVSREKKESFPLTVTSAQKNPTAFYLCASRTSSGSSYNEQFFGPGTRLTVL.

This chain joins TRBV7-9 and TRBJ1-2, with a tentative D call TRBD1 (5 bases). This CDR3 spans 14 amino acids. The germline V gene has CDR1 SEHNR and CDR2 FQNEAQ (reference sequence). Trimming removed 5 bases at V and 3 bases at J, with 13 bases between. In nucleotides, the CDR3 is TGTGCCAGCAGCGGGCAGGGTTTGGACTATGGCTACACCTTC. This translates into CASSGQGLDYGYTF.

The chain uses TRBV28 and TRBJ2-7; D is perhaps TRBD1 (6 bases). CDR1 is MDHEN and CDR2 is SYDVKM in the germline V gene. The CDR3 is 15 residues long. The V end lost 5 bases, the J end lost 1 base, and 15 bases lay between the germline ends. The CDR3 bases are TGTGCCAGCAGTATGAACCCGACAGGATCCTACGAGCAGTACTTC. Translating it yields CASSMNPTGSYEQYF.

The chain is built from TRBV9 and TRBJ2-7; D possibly corresponds to TRBD2 (5 bases). Germline lookup yields CDR1 SGDLS and CDR2 YYNGEE. The CDR3 has 12 amino acids. The V gene lost 4 bases and the J gene lost 6 bases, with 11 bases spanning the gap. This CDR3 reads CASSSREGEQYF. The DNA for the CDR3 is TGTGCCAGCAGCTCCCGTGAGGGCGAGCAGTACTTC.

V usage is TRBV11-2 and J usage is TRBJ2-7, with a weak D call TRBD1 (6 bases). CDR3 size: 14 residues. Per the germline V gene, CDR1 is SGHAT and CDR2 is FQNNGV. Trimming shortened V by 2 bases and J by 5 bases, and 13 bases separated the two germline ends. The CDR3 region has the DNA TGTGCCAGCAGCTTATACAGGGCGGGCAACGAGCAGTACTTC. Protein product: CASSLYRAGNEQYF.

This sequence joins TRBV5-1 and TRBJ2-7; D is unclear. V was trimmed by 0 bases and J by 5 bases, leaving 15 bases between them. Germline lookup yields CDR1 SGHRS and CDR2 YFSETQ. The CDR3 contains 15 residues. This CDR3 is CASSLGVLGLHEQYF. In DNA form, the CDR3 reads TGCGCCAGCAGCTTGGGGGTGTTGGGATTGCACGAGCAGTACTTC. Combining the CDR3 with reference TRBV5-1 and TRBJ2-7 gives the whole variable domain KAGVTQTPRYLIKTRGQQVTLSCSPISGHRSVSWYQQTPGQGLQFLFEYFSETQRNKGNFPGRFSGRQFSNSRSEMNVSTLELGDSALYLCASSLGVLGLHEQYFGPGTRLTVT.

The genes are TRBV7-8 and TRBJ1-2, with D hard to call. CDR3 length: 13 amino acids. In germline, CDR1 is SGHVS, CDR2 FQNEAQ. Trimming removed 1 base from V and 4 bases from J, with 7 bases in between. In DNA, the CDR3 is TGTGCCAGCAGCTTAGAAGTTGGCTATGGCTACACCTTC. Amino acid sequence: CASSLEVGYGYTF.

This chain uses TRBV7-2 with TRBJ2-1; 10 bases are shared with TRBD2. The germline V gene has CDR1 SGHTA and CDR2 FQGNSA. The ends lost 2 bases at V and 9 bases at J; junction bases unmatched: 10. The CDR3 spans 16 residues. CDR3 nucleotide sequence: TGTGCCAGCAGCTTAAGCTTGTCTAGCGGGAGTTTTGAGCAGTTCTTC. Translated: CASSLSLSSGSFEQFF.

This clone came up once. This sequence joins TRBV6-5 and TRBJ1-1, with 9 bases fitting TRBD1. Per the germline V gene, CDR1 is MNHEY and CDR2 is SVGAGI. Trimming at V came to 4 bases and at J to 11 bases, leaving 14 bases not matched to a gene. This CDR3 has 15 amino acids. Written as DNA, the CDR3 is TGTGCCAGCAGTTCACCGGGACAGGGAGGCTACAATGCTTTCTTT. Translated, it gives CASSSPGQGGYNAFF.

The rearrangement joins TRBV2 to TRBJ2-4; tentatively, D is TRBD1 (6 bases). CDR1 is SNHLY, CDR2 FYNNEI, per germline. This CDR3 has 13 amino acids. The germline V and J ends were trimmed by 7 bases and 9 bases, with 16 bases remaining between them. The CDR3 bases are TGTGCCAGCATTAGTTCGGGACAAGGCATTCAGTACTTC. Protein product: CASISSGQGIQYF. Full variable domain (remainder filled in from reference TRBV2 and TRBJ2-4): EPEVTQTPSHQVTQMGQEVILRCVPISNHLYFYWYRQILGQKVEFLVSFYNNEISEKSEIFDDQFSVERPDGSNFTLKIRSTKLEDSAMYFCASISSGQGIQYFGAGTRLSVL.

The chain joins TRBV9 to TRBJ2-3; 7 bases line up with TRBD2. CDR3 length equals 15 residues. The trim removed 0 bases at V and 3 bases at J, leaving 4 bases unmatched. Per germline, CDR1 SGDLS and CDR2 YYNGEE. The CDR3 here is CASSVAGGATDTQYF. CDR3 sequence (DNA): TGTGCCAGCAGCGTAGCGGGGGGTGCGACAGATACGCAGTATTTT.

The chain links TRBV7-9 to TRBJ1-1; tentative D call: TRBD1 (5 bases). V was clipped by 1 base and J by 2 bases, with 17 bases between them. The length of the CDR3 is 17 residues. Germline-derived CDR1 and CDR2 are SEHNR and FQNEAQ (reference sequence). CDR3 sequence reads: CASSLGTSGTANTEAFF. The CDR3 region has the DNA TGTGCCAGCAGCTTAGGGACTTCCGGGACGGCAAACACTGAAGCTTTCTTT.

The chain employs TRBV12-3 or TRBV12-4 and TRBJ2-7; 8 bases are a match to TRBD2. The V segment lost 5 bases and the J segment 6 bases; nucleotides outside the gene matches: 3. The CDR3 runs to 12 residues. CDR3 in amino acids: CASSPGGSEQYF. The CDR3, as DNA: TGTGCCAGCAGTCCGGGGGGGTCCGAGCAGTACTTC.

The chain recombines TRBV4-3 with TRBJ1-1, with a weak D call TRBD1 (6 bases). Germline CDR1 reads LGHNA; CDR2 reads YSLEER. Deletions cut 1 base from V and 7 bases from J, with 19 bases between. The CDR3 consists of 16 residues. CDR3 DNA sequence: TGCGCCAGCAGCCAAGCTTCTGGCCGAGGGGGACTTGAAGCTTTCTTT. Translating it yields CASSQASGRGGLEAFF.

The chain recombines TRBV5-5 with TRBJ2-3; D remains unclear. V lost 4 bases, J lost 3 bases, and 6 bases lay in between. The V gene's germline CDR1 is SGHKS and CDR2 YYEKEE (reference sequence). This CDR3 is 12 amino acids long. CDR3 DNA: TGTGCCAGCAGCCTTCGTACAGATACGCAGTATTTT. Translation gives CASSLRTDTQYF.